This passage covers 8 T cell receptor beta chains from one sample sequenced in a study of T cell changes during pregnancy in multiple sclerosis. TCRdb's table, derived via immunoSEQ multiplex PCR, lists solely in-frame clones and lacks some. The sample has some 36,000 clones, more than 85% seen once. The source material was CD4+ T cells from peripheral blood mononuclear cells, sampled in the second trimester of pregnancy. The receptors were gathered from a female donor with multiple sclerosis, enrolled in a pregnancy study.

The chain employs TRBV6-5 and TRBJ2-7; 10 bases match TRBD2. This CDR3 is built from 15 residues. Germline V CDR1 and CDR2: MNHEY, SVGAGI. V was clipped by 4 bases and J by 2 bases; unmatched bases: 5. This chain's CDR3 is CASSWTSGTPYEQYF. DNA for the CDR3: TGTGCCAGCAGTTGGACTAGCGGTACCCCCTACGAGCAGTACTTC.

This chain uses TRBV5-1 with TRBJ2-3; D may be TRBD2 (6 bases). The CDR3 contains 18 residues. The germline V gene encodes CDR1 SGHRS and CDR2 YFSETQ. V was trimmed by 4 bases and J by 0 bases, leaving 21 bases between them. CDR3 in amino acids: CASSVLDGGSYSTDTQYF. The CDR3 DNA is TGCGCCAGCAGCGTCCTCGATGGGGGGTCGTATAGCACAGATACGCAGTATTTT.

The chain is built from TRBV6-6 and TRBJ1-2; 7 bases fit TRBD1. The CDR3 has 14 residues. Germline assignment: CDR1 MNHNY and CDR2 SVGAGI (reference sequence). V lost 2 bases and J lost 4; bases outside the gene matches: 4. The CDR3 sequence is CASSYTGALYGYTF. The CDR3 coding sequence is TGTGCCAGCAGTTACACAGGGGCCCTCTATGGCTACACCTTC.

The V gene is TRBV5-1, the J gene TRBJ1-1; TRBD1 might be the D (6 bases). In germline, CDR1 is SGHRS, CDR2 YFSETQ. V lost 0 bases and J lost 3, with 18 bases in between. This CDR3 is 17 amino acids long. This CDR3 reads CASSLVTGTSGDTEAFF. The CDR3 nucleotides read TGCGCCAGCAGCTTGGTAACAGGGACGTCCGGGGACACTGAAGCTTTCTTT.

V usage is TRBV5-8 and J usage is TRBJ1-2, with TRBD1 as a possible D gene (5 bases). CDR1 is SGHTS and CDR2 is YDEGEE in the germline V gene. The CDR3 spans 15 residues. V lost 2 bases and J lost 1, with 12 bases in between. This CDR3 is CASSLWQGGNYGYTF. Written as DNA, the CDR3 is TGTGCCAGCAGCTTATGGCAGGGCGGTAACTATGGCTACACCTTC.

This chain joins TRBV4-2 and TRBJ2-3; 9 positions match TRBD1. The CDR3 runs 15 residues. Germline CDR1 and CDR2: LGHNA and YNFKEQ. V dropped 4 bases and J dropped 4; count of bases not matched to a gene: 6. The CDR3 loop reads CASSPGQGGSDTQYF. CDR3 bases: TGTGCCAGCAGCCCGGGACAGGGTGGGTCAGATACGCAGTATTTT.

V usage is TRBV5-6 and J usage is TRBJ2-1, with TRBD2 matching over 9 bases. Germline V gene sequence: CDR1 SGHDT, CDR2 YYEEEE. The CDR3 extends over 18 amino acids. With V trimmed by 0 bases and J by 4 bases, 11 bases remained unmatched. CDR3 in DNA: TGTGCCAGCAGCTTGGCCGGGGCTAGCGGGGCCTGGTACAATGAGCAGTTCTTC. Translation: CASSLAGASGAWYNEQFF.

The chain employs TRBV28 and TRBJ2-3; D unclear. This CDR3 is 15 amino acids long. V was trimmed by 3 bases and J by 2 bases, leaving 12 bases between them. The germline V gene has CDR1 MDHEN and CDR2 SYDVKM. CDR3 DNA sequence: TGTGCCAGCAGTTTTCTTACAGAAGACACAGATACGCAGTATTTT. This translates into CASSFLTEDTDTQYF.